Listed here are 3 T cell receptor beta chains from one sample, sequenced in a study of type 1 and type 2 diabetes patients. PCR was run on genomic DNA. The TCR beta CDR3 region was amplified using 30 forward and 13 reverse primers. MiXCR, run by TCRdb on the multiplex PCR reads, gives a single entry per CDR3 protein. The sample carries 250,000 to 300,000 distinct CDR3 sequences, around 47% recorded once. Sequencing input: peripheral blood mononuclear cells (PBMCs). These receptors all stem from a man aged 18 to 29 with type 2 diabetes.

Ten or more counts support this clonotype. The V and J genes are TRBV14 and TRBJ2-7; maybe TRBD1 (5 bases). The CDR3 is 12 amino acids. With 1 base removed from V and 7 bases from J, the gap between germline ends came to 8 bases. From germline, CDR1 is SGHDN and CDR2 FVKESK. This CDR3 is CASSQVAGEQYF. CDR3 nucleotides: TGTGCCAGCAGCCAAGTAGCAGGGGAGCAGTACTTC. Full variable domain (rest looked up from reference TRBV14 and TRBJ2-7): EAGVTQFPSHSVIEKGQTVTLRCDPISGHDNLYWYRRVMGKEIKFLLHFVKESKQDESGMPNNRFLAERTGGTYSTLKVQPAELEDSGVYFCASSQVAGEQYFGPGTRLTVT.

The chain has TRBV19 and TRBJ1-5, with a weak D call TRBD1 (6 bases). Germline CDR1 is LNHDA and CDR2 is SQIVND (reference sequence). V dropped 10 bases and J dropped 4 bases, with 23 bases sitting between them. The CDR3 length is 16 residues. CDR3 in amino acids: CATQRQTQGRNQPQHF. The DNA of the CDR3 is TGTGCCACACAACGACAGACACAGGGTCGGAATCAGCCCCAGCATTTT.

The rearrangement links TRBV19 to TRBJ2-7, with a weak D call TRBD1 (5 bases). Trimming left V 5 bases short and J 4 bases short, with 18 bases between. CDR3 length equals 15 residues. Looked up from germline, CDR1 is LNHDA and CDR2 is SQIVND (reference sequence). As DNA, the CDR3 is TGTGCCAGTAGTTTTAGGGGTACGATGGGTTACGAGCAGTACTTC. Protein sequence: CASSFRGTMGYEQYF.